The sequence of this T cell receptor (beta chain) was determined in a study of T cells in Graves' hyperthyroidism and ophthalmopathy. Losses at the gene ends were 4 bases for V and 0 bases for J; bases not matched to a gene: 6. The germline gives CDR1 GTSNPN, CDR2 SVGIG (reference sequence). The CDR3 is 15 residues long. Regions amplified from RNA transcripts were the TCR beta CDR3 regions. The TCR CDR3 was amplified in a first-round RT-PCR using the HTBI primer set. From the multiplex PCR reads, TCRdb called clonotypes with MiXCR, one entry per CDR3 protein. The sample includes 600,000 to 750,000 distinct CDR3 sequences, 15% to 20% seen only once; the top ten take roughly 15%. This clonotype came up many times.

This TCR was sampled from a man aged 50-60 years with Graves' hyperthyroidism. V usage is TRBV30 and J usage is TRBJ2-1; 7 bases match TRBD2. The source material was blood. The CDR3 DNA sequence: TGTGCCTGGACAACTAGCGCGAGCTCCTACAATGAGCAGTTCTTC. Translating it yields CAWTTSASSYNEQFF.